These T cell receptor beta chains were read from a single sample in a study of control samples from healthy donors and cancer patients. TCRdb keeps only in-frame clones here, not all; method: immunoSEQ multiplex PCR. This repertoire shows some 120,000 clones, 80% to 95% found once; its top ten account for 2% to 2.5%. Material for sequencing was blood. The receptors were sampled from a man between 18 and 35 years old in good health. Each CDR3 is given with its conserved first and last residue. Each record gives: V gene, clone size, D gene, J gene, CDR3 DNA, CDR3 protein. D genes are given only for firm matches. Size is omitted from some rows. Given values are once, few, many or a class for expanded clones.

TRBV19	-	TRBD1	TRBJ1-5	TGTGCCAGTAGCCGACCGGGACAGGGCATCCCTTATAGCAATCAGCCCCAGCATTTT	CASSRPGQGIPYSNQPQHF
TRBV15	-	-	TRBJ1-1	TGTGCCACCAGCTCCCGGACATTTGAAGCTTTCTTT	CATSSRTFEAFF
TRBV6-5	-	-	TRBJ2-3	TGTGCCAGCAGTTACTCGTCTAGCGATCCCCAAGATACGCAGTATTTT	CASSYSSSDPQDTQYF
TRBV24-1	once	TRBD1	TRBJ2-5	TGTGCCACCAGTGAAATGAAACAGGGGCAAGAGACCCAGTACTTC	CATSEMKQGQETQYF
TRBV3-1/TRBV3-2	-	-	TRBJ2-5	TGTGCCAGCAGCCAAGATCAAGAGACCCAGTACTTC	CASSQDQETQYF
TRBV6-2/TRBV6-3	-	TRBD1	TRBJ1-2	TGTGCCAGCAGTCCGACCTGGACAGGGGGCACTGGCTACACCTTC	CASSPTWTGGTGYTF
TRBV25-1	few	-	TRBJ1-6	TGTGCCAGCAGTGAATTCGAGACCGTAGGGTCACCCCTCCACTTT	CASSEFETVGSPLHF
TRBV10-3	-	TRBD2	TRBJ2-2	TGTGCCATCGGACAGGGACTAGCGGACACCGGGGAGCTGTTTTTT	CAIGQGLADTGELFF
TRBV28	-	TRBD1	TRBJ1-3	TGTGCCAGCAGTCTCCGACAGGGTGGAAACACCATATATTTT	CASSLRQGGNTIYF
TRBV2	-	-	TRBJ1-4	TGTGCCAGCATCCGGGACCGGCATGCAACTAATGAAAAACTGTTTTTT	CASIRDRHATNEKLFF
TRBV7-2	-	-	TRBJ2-3	TGTGCCAGCACCCCGCTGAGGGGCGCTGGAGATACGCAGTATTTT	CASTPLRGAGDTQYF
TRBV7-9	once	TRBD2	TRBJ2-7	TGTGCCAGCAGTGACGGACTAGCGGAAACCTACGAGCAGTACTTC	CASSDGLAETYEQYF
TRBV24-1	-	-	TRBJ2-7	TGTGCCACCAGTGATCCTTCGAGCACCTACGAGCAGTACTTC	CATSDPSSTYEQYF
TRBV7-2	-	-	TRBJ2-1	TGTGCCAGCAGCTTAGCTGACTCCCGGCAGTTCTTC	CASSLADSRQFF
TRBV11-3	-	-	TRBJ1-2	TGTGCCAGCAGCTCGGGGGGATCCAGCTATGGCTACACCTTC	CASSSGGSSYGYTF
TRBV18	-	TRBD2	TRBJ2-1	TGTGCCAGCTCACCACCCCGCGGACTAGCGGGGAACCCGACCGGGGATGAGCAGTTCTTC	CASSPPRGLAGNPTGDEQFF
TRBV7-9	many	-	TRBJ1-4	TGTGCCAGCAGCTTACTTTCCGGGGAGGGTGAAAAACTGTTTTTT	CASSLLSGEGEKLFF
TRBV14	-	TRBD1	TRBJ2-1	TGTGCCAGCAGCCAAGATGGGACAGGGGATTTGTACAATGAGCAGTTCTTC	CASSQDGTGDLYNEQFF
TRBV5-1	-	-	TRBJ2-3	TGCGCCAGCAGTAGCAAGCCCCCCACAGATACGCAGTATTTT	CASSSKPPTDTQYF
TRBV19	-	-	TRBJ2-1	TGTGCCAGTAGTATAGGAGGCGTTAATGAGCAGTTCTTC	CASSIGGVNEQFF
TRBV19	-	TRBD2	TRBJ2-7	TGTGCCAGTAGTGGGCTAGCGGGGGCCTACGAGCAGTACTTC	CASSGLAGAYEQYF
TRBV4-2	-	TRBD2	TRBJ2-1	TGTGCCAGCAGCCAAGAGGGGACTAGCGGGCCCCCCGGCCAGTTCTTC	CASSQEGTSGPPGQFF
TRBV2	-	-	TRBJ1-5	TGTGCCAGCAGCGGTGGACAGCCCAATCAGCCCCAGCATTTT	CASSGGQPNQPQHF
TRBV7-6	-	TRBD1	TRBJ2-7	TGTGCCAGCAGCTTAGCGCTTCCAGGACAGGGTTTGTACGAGCAGTACTTC	CASSLALPGQGLYEQYF
TRBV19	-	-	TRBJ2-5	TGTGCCAGTAGTATGGCCGGCCAAGAGACCCAGTACTTC	CASSMAGQETQYF
TRBV28	once	-	TRBJ1-5	TGTGCCAGCAGTTGGGGTGTTGGTCGGGGTGACCAGCCCCAGCATTTT	CASSWGVGRGDQPQHF
TRBV19	-	-	TRBJ2-1	TGTGCCAGTAGTATGGGGAGCTCCTACAATGAGCAGTTCTTC	CASSMGSSYNEQFF
TRBV4-2	few	TRBD2	TRBJ2-3	TGTGCCAGCAGCCAAGAACTAGCGGGGGGGGCAGATACGCAGTATTTT	CASSQELAGGADTQYF
TRBV7-2	-	-	TRBJ2-1	TGTGCCAGCAGCTTCCGGACTAACATTAACAATGAGCAGTTCTTC	CASSFRTNINNEQFF
TRBV5-8	-	-	TRBJ1-1	TGTGCCACCCCGTGGGGGACCACTGAAGCTTTCTTT	CATPWGTTEAFF
TRBV24-1	-	-	TRBJ2-7	TGTGCCACCAGTGATGCTACAGGAAGCTACGAGCAGTACTTC	CATSDATGSYEQYF
TRBV6-5	-	-	TRBJ2-7	TGTGCCAGCAGACGCGGACGGCAGGGCTACGAGCAGTACTTC	CASRRGRQGYEQYF
TRBV5-1	-	TRBD1	TRBJ2-1	TGCGCCAGCAGCTTGGAAGGTTCGGGGACAGGGGTCGAGCAGTTCTTC	CASSLEGSGTGVEQFF
TRBV28	-	-	TRBJ1-6	TGTGCCAGCAAGTCAGGGCAGACTAATTCACCCCTCCACTTT	CASKSGQTNSPLHF
TRBV3-1/TRBV3-2	many	-	TRBJ1-4	TGTGCCAGCAGCCAAGGGGAGACAGTGTATTTT	CASSQGETVYF
TRBV30	-	-	TRBJ1-3	TGTGCCTGGAGTGTACGGGGAAACACCATATATTTT	CAWSVRGNTIYF
TRBV7-9	-	-	TRBJ2-3	TGTGCCAGCAGCTTCCTCGGGGACACAGATACGCAGTATTTT	CASSFLGDTDTQYF
TRBV6-6	-	-	TRBJ1-5	TGTGCCAGCAGTGCCGGGACCCGCAATCAGCCCCAGCATTTT	CASSAGTRNQPQHF
TRBV4-1	once	TRBD2	TRBJ2-1	TGCGCCAGCAGCCCGTTGGGCGGGAGATACAATGAGCAGTTCTTC	CASSPLGGRYNEQFF
TRBV15	-	-	TRBJ2-6	TGTGCCACCCGTAACTCTGGGGCCAACGTCCTGACTTTC	CATRNSGANVLTF
TRBV28	-	-	TRBJ1-5	TGTGCCAGCGCACCTACAGGCTTTGCTAGCAATCAGCCCCAGCATTTT	CASAPTGFASNQPQHF
TRBV9	few	TRBD2	TRBJ2-3	TGTGCCAGCAGCGTAGCCGCGCGGGGGGGCACAGATACGCAGTATTTT	CASSVAARGGTDTQYF
TRBV5-1	-	-	TRBJ2-5	TGCGCCAGCAGGAAAAGGACACCCCAAGAGACCCAGTACTTC	CASRKRTPQETQYF
TRBV28	-	-	TRBJ2-5	TGTGCCACCGCGAATGGGCCCCAAGAGACCCAGTACTTC	CATANGPQETQYF
TRBV11-2	-	-	TRBJ1-2	TGTGCCAGCAGCCCCCGGACAGACTATGGCTACACCTTC	CASSPRTDYGYTF
TRBV11-3	-	-	TRBJ2-3	TGTGCCAGCAGCTTGGGGGGAGACGATACGCAGTATTTT	CASSLGGDDTQYF
TRBV19	few	-	TRBJ1-5	TGTGCCAGTAGTATTTTGGACCTTAATCAGCCCCAGCATTTT	CASSILDLNQPQHF
TRBV12-3/TRBV12-4	-	TRBD2	TRBJ2-1	TGTGCCAGCAACAAGGGACTAAACAATGAGCAGTTCTTC	CASNKGLNNEQFF
TRBV14	-	-	TRBJ2-3	TGTGCCAGCAGCGGGGGACGGATTACCACAGATACGCAGTATTTT	CASSGGRITTDTQYF
TRBV24-1	-	TRBD2	TRBJ2-1	TGTGCCACCAGTGGAAGGGGGGCTAGCGGGAGGGTAAGGAAGAATGAGCAGTTCTTC	CATSGRGASGRVRKNEQFF
TRBV11-2	-	TRBD2	TRBJ2-3	TGTGCCAGCAGCCGGGGACTAGCGGGAGGGGTAGATACGCAGTATTTT	CASSRGLAGGVDTQYF
TRBV14	-	-	TRBJ2-5	TGTGCCAGCAGCCAAGGGATGGAGCAGACCCAGTACTTC	CASSQGMEQTQYF
TRBV7-2	-	-	TRBJ2-2	TGTGCCAGCAGTTGGGGACTGATAAACACCGGGGAGCTGTTTTTT	CASSWGLINTGELFF